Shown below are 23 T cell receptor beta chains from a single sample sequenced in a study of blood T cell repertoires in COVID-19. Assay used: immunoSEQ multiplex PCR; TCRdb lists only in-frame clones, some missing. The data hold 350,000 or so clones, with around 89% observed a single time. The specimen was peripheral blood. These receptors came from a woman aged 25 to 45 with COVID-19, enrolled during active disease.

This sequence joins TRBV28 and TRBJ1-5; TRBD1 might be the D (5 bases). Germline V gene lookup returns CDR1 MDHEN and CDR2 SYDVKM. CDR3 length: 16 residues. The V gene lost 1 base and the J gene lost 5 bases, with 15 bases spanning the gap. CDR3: CASSLSEVGGDQPQHF. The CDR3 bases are TGTGCCAGCAGTTTATCAGAGGTGGGAGGGGATCAGCCCCAGCATTTT.

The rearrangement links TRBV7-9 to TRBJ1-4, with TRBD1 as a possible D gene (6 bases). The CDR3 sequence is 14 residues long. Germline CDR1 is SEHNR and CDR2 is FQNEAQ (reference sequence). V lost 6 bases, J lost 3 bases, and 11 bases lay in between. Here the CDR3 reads CASRQQGANEKLFF. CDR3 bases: TGTGCCAGCAGACAACAGGGTGCTAATGAAAAACTGTTTTTT.

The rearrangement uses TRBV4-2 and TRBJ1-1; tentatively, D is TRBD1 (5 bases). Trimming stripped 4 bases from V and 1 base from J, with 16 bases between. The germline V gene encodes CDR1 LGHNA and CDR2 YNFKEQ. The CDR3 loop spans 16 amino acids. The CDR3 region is CASSLMEGEGNTEAFF. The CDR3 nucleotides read TGTGCCAGCAGCCTAATGGAAGGGGAGGGGAACACTGAAGCTTTCTTT.

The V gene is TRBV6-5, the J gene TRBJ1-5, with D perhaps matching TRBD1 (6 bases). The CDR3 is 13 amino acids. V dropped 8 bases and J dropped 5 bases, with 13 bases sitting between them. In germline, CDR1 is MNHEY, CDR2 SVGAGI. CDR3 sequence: CASGREGDQPQHF. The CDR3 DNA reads TGTGCCAGCGGACGCGAGGGGGATCAGCCCCAGCATTTT.

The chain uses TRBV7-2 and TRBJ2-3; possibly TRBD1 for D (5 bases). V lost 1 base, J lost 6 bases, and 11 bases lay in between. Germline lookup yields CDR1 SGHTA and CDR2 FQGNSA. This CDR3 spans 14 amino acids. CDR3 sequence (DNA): TGTGCCAGCAGCTTAGGATTTTCAGGGGATACGCAGTATTTT. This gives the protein CASSLGFSGDTQYF.

CDR3 in amino acids: CASSLSTPTALNTEAFF. CDR3 nucleotide sequence: TGTGCCAGCAGTTTATCCACCCCGACAGCCCTGAACACTGAAGCTTTCTTT. The chain combines TRBV28 with TRBJ1-1; maybe TRBD1 (5 bases). Germline V gene lookup returns CDR1 MDHEN and CDR2 SYDVKM. This CDR3 spans 17 amino acids. With 1 base removed from V and 0 bases from J, the gap between germline ends came to 15 bases.

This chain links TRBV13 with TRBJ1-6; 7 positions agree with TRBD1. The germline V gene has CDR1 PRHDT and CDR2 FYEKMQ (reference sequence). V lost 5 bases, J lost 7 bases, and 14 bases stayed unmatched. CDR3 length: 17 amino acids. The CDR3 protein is CASSHEEDGTANSPLHF. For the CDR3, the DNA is TGTGCCAGCAGCCACGAGGAGGATGGGACAGCCAATTCACCCCTCCACTTT.

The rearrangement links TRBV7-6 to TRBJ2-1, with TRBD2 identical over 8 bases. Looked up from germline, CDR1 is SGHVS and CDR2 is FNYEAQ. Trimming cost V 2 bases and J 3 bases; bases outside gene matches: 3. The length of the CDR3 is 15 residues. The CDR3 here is CASSLNGGGYNEQFF. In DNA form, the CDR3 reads TGTGCCAGCAGCTTAAACGGGGGGGGCTACAATGAGCAGTTCTTC.

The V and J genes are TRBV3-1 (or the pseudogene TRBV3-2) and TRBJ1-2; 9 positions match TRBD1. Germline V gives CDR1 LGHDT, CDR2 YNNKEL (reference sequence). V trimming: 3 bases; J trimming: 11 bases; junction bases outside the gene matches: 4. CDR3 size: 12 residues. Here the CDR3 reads CASSQGQGSYTF. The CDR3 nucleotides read TGTGCCAGCAGCCAGGGACAGGGTTCATACACCTTC.

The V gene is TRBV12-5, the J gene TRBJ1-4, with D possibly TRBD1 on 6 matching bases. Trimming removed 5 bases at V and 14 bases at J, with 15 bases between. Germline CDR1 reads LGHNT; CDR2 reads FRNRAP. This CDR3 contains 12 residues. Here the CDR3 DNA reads TGTGCTAGTGGTGACGCGACAGGCGGCCTGTTTTTT. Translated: CASGDATGGLFF.

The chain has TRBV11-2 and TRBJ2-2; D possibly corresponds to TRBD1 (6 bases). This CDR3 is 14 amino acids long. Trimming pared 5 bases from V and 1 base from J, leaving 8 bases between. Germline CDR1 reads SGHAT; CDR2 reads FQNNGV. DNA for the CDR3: TGTGCCAGCAGCCGACAGGTGAACACCGGGGAGCTGTTTTTT. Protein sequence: CASSRQVNTGELFF.

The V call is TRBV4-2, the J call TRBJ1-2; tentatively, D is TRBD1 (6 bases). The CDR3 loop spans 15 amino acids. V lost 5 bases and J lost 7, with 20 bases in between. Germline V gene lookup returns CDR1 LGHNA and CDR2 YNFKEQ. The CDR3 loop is CASSYRDTETGGYTF. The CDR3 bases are TGTGCCAGCAGCTATCGGGACACCGAAACTGGTGGCTACACCTTC.

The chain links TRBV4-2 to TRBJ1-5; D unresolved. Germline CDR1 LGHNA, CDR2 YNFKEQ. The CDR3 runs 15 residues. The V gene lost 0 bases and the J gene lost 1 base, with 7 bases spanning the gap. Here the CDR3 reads CASSQEEGSNQPQHF. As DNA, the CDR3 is TGTGCCAGCAGCCAAGAGGAGGGAAGCAATCAGCCCCAGCATTTT.

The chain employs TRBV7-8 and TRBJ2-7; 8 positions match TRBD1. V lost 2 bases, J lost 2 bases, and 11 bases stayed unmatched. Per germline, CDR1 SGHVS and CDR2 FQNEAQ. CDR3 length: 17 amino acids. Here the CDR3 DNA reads TGTGCCAGCAGCTTACAAAGTCCGCAGGGGGCCCCCTACGAGCAGTACTTC. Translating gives CASSLQSPQGAPYEQYF.

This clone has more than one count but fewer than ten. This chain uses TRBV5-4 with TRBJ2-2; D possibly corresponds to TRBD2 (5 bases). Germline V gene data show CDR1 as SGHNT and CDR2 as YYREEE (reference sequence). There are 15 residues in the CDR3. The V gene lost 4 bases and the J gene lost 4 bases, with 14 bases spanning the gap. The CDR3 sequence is CASSGKERSTGELFF. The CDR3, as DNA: TGTGCCAGCAGCGGCAAGGAGCGGAGCACCGGGGAGCTGTTTTTT.

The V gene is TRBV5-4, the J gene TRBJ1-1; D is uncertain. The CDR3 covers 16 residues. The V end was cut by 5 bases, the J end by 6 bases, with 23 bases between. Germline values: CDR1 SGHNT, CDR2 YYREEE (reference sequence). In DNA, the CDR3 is TGTGCCAGCAGTCGTGACGGGTTTCGGGATGAGGCTGAAGCTTTCTTT. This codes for CASSRDGFRDEAEAFF.

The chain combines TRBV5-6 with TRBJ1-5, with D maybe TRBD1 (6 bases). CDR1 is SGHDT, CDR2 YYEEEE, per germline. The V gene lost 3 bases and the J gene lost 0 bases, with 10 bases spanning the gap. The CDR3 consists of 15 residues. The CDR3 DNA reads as TGTGCCAGCAGCTCTTACAGGGCTAGCAATCAGCCCCAGCATTTT. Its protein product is CASSSYRASNQPQHF. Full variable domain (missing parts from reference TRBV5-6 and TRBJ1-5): DAGVTQSPTHLIKTRGQQVTLRCSPKSGHDTVSWYQQALGQGPQFIFQYYEEEERQRGNFPDRFSGHQFPNYSSELNVNALLLGDSALYLCASSSYRASNQPQHFGDGTRLSIL.

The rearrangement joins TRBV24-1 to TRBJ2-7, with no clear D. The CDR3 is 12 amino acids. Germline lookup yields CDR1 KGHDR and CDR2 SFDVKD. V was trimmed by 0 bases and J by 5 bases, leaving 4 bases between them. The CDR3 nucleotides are TGTGCCACCAGTGATTTGAAGCACGAGCAGTACTTC. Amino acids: CATSDLKHEQYF.

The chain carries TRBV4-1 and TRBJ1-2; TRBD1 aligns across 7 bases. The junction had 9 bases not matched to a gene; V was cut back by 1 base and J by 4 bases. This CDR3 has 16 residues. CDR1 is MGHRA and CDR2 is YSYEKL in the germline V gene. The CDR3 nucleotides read TGCGCCAGCAGCCAAGGGGGACAGAGGGGGGTCTATGGCTACACCTTC. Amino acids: CASSQGGQRGVYGYTF.

The CDR3 nucleotides are TGCGCCAGCAGCTTGCTACGGGAGGCCTCCTACGAGCAGTACGTC. Translating it yields CASSLLREASYEQYV. The chain is built from TRBV5-1 and TRBJ2-7; 7 bases map to TRBD2. This CDR3 has 15 residues. The germline V gene encodes CDR1 SGHRS and CDR2 YFSETQ. Trimming took 1 base from V and 0 from J; bases not matched to a gene: 4.

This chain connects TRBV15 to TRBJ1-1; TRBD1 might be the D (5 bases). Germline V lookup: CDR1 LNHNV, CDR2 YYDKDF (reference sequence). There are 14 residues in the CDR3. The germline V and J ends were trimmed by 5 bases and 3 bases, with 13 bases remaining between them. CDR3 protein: CATSRQLGDTEAFF. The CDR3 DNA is TGTGCCACCAGCCGACAGTTAGGAGACACTGAAGCTTTCTTT. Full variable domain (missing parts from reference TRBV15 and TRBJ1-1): DAMVIQNPRYQVTQFGKPVTLSCSQTLNHNVMYWYQQKSSQAPKLLFHYYDKDFNNEADTPDNFQSRRPNTSFCFLDIRSPGLGDTAMYLCATSRQLGDTEAFFGQGTRLTVV.

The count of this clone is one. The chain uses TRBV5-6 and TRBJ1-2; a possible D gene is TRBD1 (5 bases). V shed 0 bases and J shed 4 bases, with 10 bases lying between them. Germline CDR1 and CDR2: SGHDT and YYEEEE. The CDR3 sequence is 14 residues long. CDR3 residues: CASSLDWTSYGYTF. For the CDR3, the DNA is TGTGCCAGCAGCTTGGACTGGACATCCTATGGCTACACCTTC.

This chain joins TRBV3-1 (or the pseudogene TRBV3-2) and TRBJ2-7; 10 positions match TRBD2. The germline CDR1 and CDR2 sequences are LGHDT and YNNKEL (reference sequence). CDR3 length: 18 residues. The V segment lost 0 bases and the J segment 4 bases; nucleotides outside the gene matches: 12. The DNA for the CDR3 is TGTGCCAGCAGCCAAGATCATAATAGAGCGGGGGGGCGATACGAGCAGTACTTC. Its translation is CASSQDHNRAGGRYEQYF.